The rows below give T cell receptor beta chains drawn from one sample of a study of blood T cells in healthy people across ages. TCRdb re-called the 5' RACE reads through MiXCR, storing one row per CDR3 protein. The data show more than 800,000 distinct CDR3 sequences, 40% to 55% seen once. The source material was blood. All receptors come from a woman aged 60 to 75 in good health. The CDR3 runs from the conserved cysteine through the conserved F or W. The order of the fields is D gene, V gene, J gene, clone size, CDR3 protein, CDR3 DNA. D genes are given only for firm matches. Expanded clones are given a class, and other clones once, few, many or no size at all.

>-|TRBV10-3|TRBJ1-6|-
CAISDANSPLHF
TGTGCCATCAGTGACGCCAATTCACCCCTCCACTTT
>-|TRBV11-2|TRBJ1-4|-
CASSPRASPNEKLFF
TGTGCCAGCAGTCCCCGCGCGTCGCCTAATGAAAAACTGTTTTTT
>-|TRBV11-2|TRBJ2-3|-
CASSRSQRDGSDTQYF
TGTGCCAGCAGCCGCAGCCAACGGGACGGATCAGATACGCAGTATTTT
>TRBD2|TRBV20-1|TRBJ2-5|-
CSVIAGARGTQYF
TGCAGTGTCATAGCGGGAGCCCGCGGGACCCAGTACTTC
>-|TRBV28|TRBJ2-7|few
CGEPWDTGTYEQYF
TGTGGGGAGCCCTGGGACACCGGAACCTACGAGCAGTACTTC
>-|TRBV20-1|TRBJ2-2|-
CSASREGQTNTGELFF
TGCAGTGCTAGCCGCGAGGGACAAACGAACACCGGGGAGCTGTTTTTT
>-|TRBV5-6|TRBJ2-3|few
CASSLEGSQYF
TGTGCCAGCAGCTTGGAGGGTTCGCAGTATTTT
>TRBD1|TRBV7-2|TRBJ2-7|many
CASSLAATGGYEQYF
TGTGCCAGCAGCTTAGCCGCGACAGGGGGGTACGAGCAGTACTTC
>-|TRBV24-1|TRBJ2-7|few
CATSDYRLGNEQYF
TGTGCCACCAGTGATTATCGCCTGGGGAACGAGCAGTACTTC
>-|TRBV2|TRBJ1-4|-
CASSDSRSEKLFF
TGTGCCAGCAGTGATTCTCGTTCAGAAAAACTGTTTTTT
>TRBD2|TRBV20-1|TRBJ2-3|-
CSARHLEAGGQSTDTQYF
TGCAGTGCTAGGCACTTAGAAGCGGGAGGGCAAAGCACAGATACGCAGTATTTT
>-|TRBV7-3|TRBJ2-3|many
CASSLPGGSTDTQYF
TGTGCCAGCAGCCTTCCAGGGGGGAGCACAGATACGCAGTATTTT
>-|TRBV10-3|TRBJ1-5|many
CASRGGNQPQHF
TGTGCCAGCAGGGGCGGGAATCAGCCCCAGCATTTT
>-|TRBV6-1|TRBJ1-5|-
CASSEALVVGGQPQHF
TGTGCCAGCAGTGAAGCGCTAGTCGTAGGGGGTCAGCCCCAGCATTTT
>-|TRBV29-1|TRBJ1-1|few
CSVSSGLNTEAFF
TGCAGCGTTAGTTCTGGGCTGAACACTGAAGCTTTCTTT
>-|TRBV20-1|TRBJ1-2|few
CSAYIGGYTF
TGCAGTGCCTATATAGGAGGCTACACCTTC
>-|TRBV20-1|TRBJ2-3|-
CSATGVTDTQYF
TGCAGTGCCACGGGGGTCACAGATACGCAGTATTTT
>-|TRBV6-2/TRBV6-3|TRBJ1-6|-
CASSYSRGIAPLHF
TGTGCCAGCAGTTACTCGAGAGGGATTGCACCCCTCCACTTT